This entry features one T cell receptor (beta chain) sequence. This sample was taken from a study of blood T cell repertoires in COVID-19. Study as a whole: Specimens from acute and convalescent COVID-19 originated in the United States, Italy and Spain. Sample material is recorded as cDNA or gDNA derived from T cells, B-cell-depleted T cells, or PBMCs.

This CDR3 has 13 amino acids. TCRdb's copy holds only in-frame clones and misses some; the assay was immunoSEQ multiplex PCR. The data show about 200,000 clones, 80% to 85% seen once. Participants were aged 18 to 89 years from about two dozen US areas. This TCR was sampled from a man aged 35-49 years who had recovered from COVID-19. The chain uses TRBV21-1 and TRBJ1-1. TRBV21-1 is recorded as a pseudogene. The sample comprised PBMCs or T cells enriched from blood (not recorded which). DNA of the CDR3: TGTGCCAGCAGCAAACCCGGGTCGGGTGAAGCTTTCTTT. Its translation: CASSKPGSGEAFF.